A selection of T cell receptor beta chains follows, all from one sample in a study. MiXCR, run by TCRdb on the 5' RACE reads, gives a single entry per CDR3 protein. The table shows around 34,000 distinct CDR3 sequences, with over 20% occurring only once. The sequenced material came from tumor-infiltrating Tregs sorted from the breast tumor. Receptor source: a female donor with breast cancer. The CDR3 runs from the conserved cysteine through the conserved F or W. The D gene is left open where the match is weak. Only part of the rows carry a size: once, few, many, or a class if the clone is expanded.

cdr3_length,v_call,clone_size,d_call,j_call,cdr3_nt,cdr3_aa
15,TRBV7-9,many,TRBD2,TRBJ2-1,TGTGCCAGCAGTTCTCTAGCGGGAGTCGACAATGAGCAGTTCTTC,CASSSLAGVDNEQFF
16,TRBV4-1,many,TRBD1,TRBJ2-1,TGCGCCAGCAGCCGAGCCGGGACAGGGTCGAAGAATGAGCAGTTCTTC,CASSRAGTGSKNEQFF
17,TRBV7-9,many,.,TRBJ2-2,TGTGCCAGCAGATTCTCTGGCGGTCGGGCACGTTCCGGGGAGCTGTTTTTT,CASRFSGGRARSGELFF
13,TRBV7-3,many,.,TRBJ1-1,TGTGCCAGCAGTCTGGCCCCAGACACTGAAGCTTTCTTT,CASSLAPDTEAFF
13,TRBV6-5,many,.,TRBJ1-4,TGTGCCAGCAGTTACTCACCCGGGGAAAAACTGTTTTTT,CASSYSPGEKLFF
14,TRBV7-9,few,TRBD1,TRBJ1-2,TGTGCCAGCAGCTCGACAGGGGGCAACTATGGCTACACCTTC,CASSSTGGNYGYTF
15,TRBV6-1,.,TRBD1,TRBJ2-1,TGTGCCAGCAGTAACAGGGGTAGCTCCTACGATGAGCAGTTCTTC,CASSNRGSSYDEQFF
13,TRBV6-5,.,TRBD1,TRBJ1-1,TGTGCCAGCAGAGGGACAGGGGAGATTGAAGCTTTCTTT,CASRGTGEIEAFF
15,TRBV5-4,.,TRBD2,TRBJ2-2,TGTGCCAGCCGGGAGGGACGGGGAAGGGCCGGGGAGCTGTTTTTT,CASREGRGRAGELFF
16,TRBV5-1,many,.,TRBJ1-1,TGCGCCAGCAGCTTGGGGCCGGGTCGGGAGAACACTGAAGCTTTCTTT,CASSLGPGRENTEAFF
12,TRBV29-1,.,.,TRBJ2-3,TGCAGCGGTGCCCGTCAGGGGAATACGCAGTATTTT,CSGARQGNTQYF
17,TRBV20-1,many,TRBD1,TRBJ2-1,TGCAGTGCTAGAGCCTTAGGACAGGGAAGGTCCTACAATGAGCAGTTCTTC,CSARALGQGRSYNEQFF
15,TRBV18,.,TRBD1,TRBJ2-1,TGTGCCAGCTCACCCGGACAGGGGTTGTTGGTTGAGCAGTCCTTC,CASSPGQGLLVEQSF
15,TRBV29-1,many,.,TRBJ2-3,TGCAGCGTTGGGGGTCCGGGACCAGACACAGATACGCAGTATTTT,CSVGGPGPDTDTQYF
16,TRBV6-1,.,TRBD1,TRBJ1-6,TGTGCCAGCAGTGAACGGGACAGGCCTACTAATTCACCCCTCCACTTT,CASSERDRPTNSPLHF
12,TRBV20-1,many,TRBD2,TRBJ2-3,TGCAGTGCTAGCGAGCGGGAGAGTACGCAGTATTTT,CSASERESTQYF
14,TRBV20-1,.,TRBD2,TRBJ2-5,TGCAGTGCAAAACCGACTAGCGTCCAAGAGACCCAGTACTTC,CSAKPTSVQETQYF
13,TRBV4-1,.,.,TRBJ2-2,TGCGCCAGCAGCCAAGATCTGAGGAGGGGGCTGTTTTTT,CASSQDLRRGLFF
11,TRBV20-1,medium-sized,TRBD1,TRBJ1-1,TGCAGTGCTCAAGGACAGGGGTCGGCTTTCTTT,CSAQGQGSAFF
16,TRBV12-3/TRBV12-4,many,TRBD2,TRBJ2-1,TGTGCCAGCAGTCCTGTAACGGGAGGGTCCCCCAATGAGCAGTTCTTC,CASSPVTGGSPNEQFF
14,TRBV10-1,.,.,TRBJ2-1,TGCGCCAGCAGTGAGTACGACGGGGCGGGTGAGCAGTTCTTC,CASSEYDGAGEQFF
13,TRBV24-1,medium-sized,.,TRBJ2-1,TGTGCCACCAGTGATCCCAGTTACAATGAGCAGTTCTTC,CATSDPSYNEQFF
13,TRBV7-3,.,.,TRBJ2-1,TGTGCCAGCAGCGCGGGACTTCCCAATGAGCAGTTCTTC,CASSAGLPNEQFF
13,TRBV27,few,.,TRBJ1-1,TGTGCCGGCAGTTTGGCAGGGAACACTGAAGCTTTCTTT,CAGSLAGNTEAFF
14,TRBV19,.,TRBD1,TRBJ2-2,TGTGCCAGCATGGGGACAGGGAGAACCGGGGAGCTGTTTTTT,CASMGTGRTGELFF
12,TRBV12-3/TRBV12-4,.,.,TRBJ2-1,TGTGCCAGCAGTTTGGGTGGGTTGGGGCAGTTCTTC,CASSLGGLGQFF
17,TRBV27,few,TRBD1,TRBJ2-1,TGTGCCAGCAGTTCCGTCGACAGGGCACTGTGGGGCAATGAGCAGTTCTTC,CASSSVDRALWGNEQFF
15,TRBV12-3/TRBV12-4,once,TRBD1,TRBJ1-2,TGTGCCAGCAGTGACCGGGACAGGGGAAGCTACGGCTACACCTTC,CASSDRDRGSYGYTF
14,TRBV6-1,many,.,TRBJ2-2,TGTGCCAGCACCCCGAGGGTAGCGGTCGGGGAGCTGTTTTTT,CASTPRVAVGELFF
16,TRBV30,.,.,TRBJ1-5,TGTGCCTGGAGTTTGGGGAAAACACAGGGCAATCAGCCCCAGCATTTT,CAWSLGKTQGNQPQHF
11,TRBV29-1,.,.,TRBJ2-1,TGCAGCGTCCTACATGGGAATGAGCAGTTCTTC,CSVLHGNEQFF
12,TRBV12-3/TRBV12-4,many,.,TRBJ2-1,TGTGCCAGCAGGCCCCTTCAAAATGAGCAGTTCTTC,CASRPLQNEQFF
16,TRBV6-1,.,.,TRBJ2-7,TGTGCCAGCAGTATGGTTCAACCGGAGGGTAGCTACGAGCAGTACTTC,CASSMVQPEGSYEQYF
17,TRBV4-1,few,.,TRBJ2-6,TGCGCCAGCAGCCAAGGAGGGCCTAGCTCTGGGGCCAACGTCCTGACTTTC,CASSQGGPSSGANVLTF
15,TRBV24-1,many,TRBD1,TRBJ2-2,TGTGCCACCAGTGGACCGGGACAGCTCACCGGGGAGCTGTTTTTT,CATSGPGQLTGELFF
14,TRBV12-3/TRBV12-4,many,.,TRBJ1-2,TGTGCCAGCAGTTTATTAACAGGCCGGTATGGCTACACCTTC,CASSLLTGRYGYTF
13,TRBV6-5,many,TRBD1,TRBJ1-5,TGTGCCAGCAGTTGGGACAGGTATCAGCCCCAGCATTTT,CASSWDRYQPQHF
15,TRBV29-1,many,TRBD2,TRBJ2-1,TGCAGCGTTGTTAAGGGGACTAGCGGGAGATATGAGCAGTTCTTC,CSVVKGTSGRYEQFF
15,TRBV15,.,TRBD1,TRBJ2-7,TGTGCCACCAGCAGAGATCAGAGGACAGGGCACGAGCAGTACTTC,CATSRDQRTGHEQYF
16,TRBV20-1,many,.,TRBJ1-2,TGCAGTGCTACCCGACCGACAGTAGCGCCCAACTATGGCTACACCTTC,CSATRPTVAPNYGYTF
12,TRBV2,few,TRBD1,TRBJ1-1,TGTGCCAGGCAGGGGGCGCGAACTGAAGCTTTCTTT,CARQGARTEAFF
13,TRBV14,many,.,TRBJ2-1,TGTGCCAGCAGCCACCTTAGCCCCAATGAGCAGTTCTTC,CASSHLSPNEQFF
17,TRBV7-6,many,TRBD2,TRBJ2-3,TGTGCCAGCGGATCCCCCGGGACTAGCGAGGGAAGGGATACGCAGTATTTT,CASGSPGTSEGRDTQYF
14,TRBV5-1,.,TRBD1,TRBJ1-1,TGCGCCAGCAGATCGGGACAGGTGAACACTGAAGCTTTCTTT,CASRSGQVNTEAFF
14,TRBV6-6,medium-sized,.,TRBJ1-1,TGTGCCAGCAGTTACTCAAAAGGGGACACTGAAGCTTTCTTT,CASSYSKGDTEAFF